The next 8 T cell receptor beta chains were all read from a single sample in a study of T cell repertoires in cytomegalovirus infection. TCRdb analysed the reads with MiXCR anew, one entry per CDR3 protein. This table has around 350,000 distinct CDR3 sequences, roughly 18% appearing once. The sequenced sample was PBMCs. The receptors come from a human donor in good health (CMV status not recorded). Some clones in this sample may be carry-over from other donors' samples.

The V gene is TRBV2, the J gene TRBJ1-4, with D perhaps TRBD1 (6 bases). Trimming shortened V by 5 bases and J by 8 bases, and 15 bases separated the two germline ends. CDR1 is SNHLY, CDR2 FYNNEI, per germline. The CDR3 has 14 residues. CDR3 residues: CASSPTRGREKLFF. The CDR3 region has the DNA TGTGCCAGCAGTCCGACGCGGGGGCGGGAAAAACTGTTTTTT.

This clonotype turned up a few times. CDR3 nucleotides: TGTGCCAGCAGCTTAGGTCCGATCTATGGCTACACCTTC. It is translated as CASSLGPIYGYTF. V usage is TRBV7-8 and J usage is TRBJ1-2; no clear D. Trimming pared 1 base from V and 4 bases from J, leaving 7 bases between. CDR1 SGHVS and CDR2 FQNEAQ come from the germline V gene. This CDR3 comprises 13 residues.

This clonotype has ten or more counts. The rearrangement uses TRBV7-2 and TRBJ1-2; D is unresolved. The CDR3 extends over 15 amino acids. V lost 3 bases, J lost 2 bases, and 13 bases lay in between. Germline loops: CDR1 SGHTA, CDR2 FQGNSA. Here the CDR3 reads CASSFQDFPNYGYTF. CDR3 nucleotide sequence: TGTGCCAGCAGCTTCCAGGATTTCCCCAACTATGGCTACACCTTC.

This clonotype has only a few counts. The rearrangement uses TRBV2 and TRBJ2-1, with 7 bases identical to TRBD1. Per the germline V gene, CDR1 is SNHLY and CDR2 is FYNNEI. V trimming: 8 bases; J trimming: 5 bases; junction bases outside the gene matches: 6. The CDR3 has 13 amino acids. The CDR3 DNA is TGTGCCAGCGCTCCTGGGACAGACAATGAGCAGTTCTTC. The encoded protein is CASAPGTDNEQFF.

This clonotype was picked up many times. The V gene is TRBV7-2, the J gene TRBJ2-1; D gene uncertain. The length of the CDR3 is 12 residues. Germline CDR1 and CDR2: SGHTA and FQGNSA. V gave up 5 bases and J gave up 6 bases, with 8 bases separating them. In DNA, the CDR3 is TGTGCCAGCAGCCGAGAGGCCAATGAGCAGTTCTTC. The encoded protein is CASSREANEQFF. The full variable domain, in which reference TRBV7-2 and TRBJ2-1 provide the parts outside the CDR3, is GAGVSQSPSNKVTEKGKDVELRCDPISGHTALYWYRQSLGQGLEFLIYFQGNSAPDKSGLPSDRFSAERTGGSVSTLTIQRTQQEDSAVYLCASSREANEQFFGPGTRLTVL.

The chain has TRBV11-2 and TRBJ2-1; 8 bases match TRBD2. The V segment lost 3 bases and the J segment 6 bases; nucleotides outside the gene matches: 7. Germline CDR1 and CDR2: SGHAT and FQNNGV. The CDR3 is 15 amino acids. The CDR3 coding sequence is TGTGCCAGCAGCTTGCAAGCGGGGGCCATCAATGAGCAGTTCTTC. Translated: CASSLQAGAINEQFF.

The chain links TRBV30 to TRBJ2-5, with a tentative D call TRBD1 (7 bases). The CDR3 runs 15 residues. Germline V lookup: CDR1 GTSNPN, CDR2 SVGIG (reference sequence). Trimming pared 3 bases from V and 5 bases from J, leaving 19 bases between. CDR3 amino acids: CAWRTGASAAETQYF. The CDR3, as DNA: TGTGCCTGGAGAACAGGGGCTAGCGCGGCGGAGACCCAGTACTTC.

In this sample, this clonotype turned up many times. CDR3 residues: CASSLTGYTDTQYF. CDR3 sequence (DNA): TGTGCCAGCAGCTTAACAGGCTACACAGATACGCAGTATTTT. The chain employs TRBV7-2 and TRBJ2-3; weak D call: TRBD1 (5 bases). Germline values: CDR1 SGHTA, CDR2 FQGNSA. This CDR3 spans 14 amino acids. V was shortened by 2 bases and J by 2 bases, with 8 bases between the two germline ends.